Listed below are T cell receptor beta chains from one sample, sequenced in a study of cytomegalovirus exposure and HLA in healthy donors. Produced via immunoSEQ multiplex PCR; TCRdb's table is partial and in-frame only. The sample includes some 220,000 clones, roughly 81% of them seen just once. What was sequenced was PBMCs. The receptor source for this set is a girl aged 2-10 years in good health and CMV-seronegative. Each CDR3 is given with its conserved first and last residue. The order of the fields is J gene, clone size, D gene, V gene, CDR3 DNA, CDR3 protein. The D gene is left open where the match is weak. Clone size is stated in some rows and not others, as once, few, many or a class when expanded.

J gene: TRBJ2-1; clone size: -; D gene: TRBD2; V gene: TRBV5-1; CDR3 DNA: TGCGCCAGCAGCTCCCTTGGTGTAGCGGGGGACTACAATGAGCAGTTCTTC; CDR3 protein: CASSSLGVAGDYNEQFF
J gene: TRBJ2-5; clone size: -; D gene: -; V gene: TRBV21-1; CDR3 DNA: TGTGCCAGCAGCAAAGATCCTAATAGCGGGGCGGTAGCTAAGGAGACCCAGTACTTC; CDR3 protein: CASSKDPNSGAVAKETQYF
J gene: TRBJ2-3; clone size: -; D gene: TRBD2; V gene: TRBV30; CDR3 DNA: TGTGCCTGGGCTCGGGGGGGGAGCACAGATACGCAGTATTTT; CDR3 protein: CAWARGGSTDTQYF
J gene: TRBJ2-1; clone size: -; D gene: TRBD2; V gene: TRBV11-2; CDR3 DNA: TGTGCCAGCAGCTTAGATTCCCCAAGCGGGAGCTCCTACAATGAGCAGTTCTTC; CDR3 protein: CASSLDSPSGSSYNEQFF
J gene: TRBJ2-5; clone size: -; D gene: -; V gene: TRBV30; CDR3 DNA: TGTGCCTGGAGTGTTCGAGGAGGGGACCAAGAGACCCAGTACTTC; CDR3 protein: CAWSVRGGDQETQYF
J gene: TRBJ2-3; clone size: -; D gene: TRBD1; V gene: TRBV10-1; CDR3 DNA: TGCGCCAGCAATCCGGGACAGGGGGCAGATACGCAGTATTTT; CDR3 protein: CASNPGQGADTQYF
J gene: TRBJ1-5; clone size: few; D gene: TRBD1; V gene: TRBV5-5; CDR3 DNA: TGTGCCAGCAGCTTGTTTGACGAGGGGGCTAGCAATCAGCCCCAGCATTTT; CDR3 protein: CASSLFDEGASNQPQHF
J gene: TRBJ1-5; clone size: -; D gene: -; V gene: TRBV28; CDR3 DNA: TGTGCCAGCAGTTTAGGCTGGACAGATAGCAATCAGCCCCAGCATTTT; CDR3 protein: CASSLGWTDSNQPQHF
J gene: TRBJ2-1; clone size: once; D gene: -; V gene: TRBV15; CDR3 DNA: TGTGCCACCAGCAGAGATATACAGGGAGGGACCTACAATGAGCAGTTCTTC; CDR3 protein: CATSRDIQGGTYNEQFF
J gene: TRBJ2-3; clone size: -; D gene: -; V gene: TRBV27; CDR3 DNA: TGTGCCAGCAGTCCGTTAGCGGACACAGATACGCAGTATTTT; CDR3 protein: CASSPLADTDTQYF
J gene: TRBJ2-1; clone size: -; D gene: TRBD2; V gene: TRBV4-1; CDR3 DNA: TGCGCCAGCAGCCAACTCCTGTCCCAGCGGGGGGGCCGAAATGAGCAGTTCTTC; CDR3 protein: CASSQLLSQRGGRNEQFF
J gene: TRBJ2-6; clone size: -; D gene: TRBD1; V gene: TRBV5-1; CDR3 DNA: TGCGCCAGCAGCAAGGACAGGGGAGCTGGGGCCAACGTCCTGACTTTC; CDR3 protein: CASSKDRGAGANVLTF
J gene: TRBJ2-5; clone size: -; D gene: TRBD2; V gene: TRBV7-6; CDR3 DNA: TGTGCCAGCAGCTTAGGGACTAGCGTAGAGACCCAGTACTTC; CDR3 protein: CASSLGTSVETQYF
J gene: TRBJ2-3; clone size: -; D gene: -; V gene: TRBV15; CDR3 DNA: TGTGCCACCAGCAGAGATCCAATGGCGGAGTTGACAGATACGCAGTATTTT; CDR3 protein: CATSRDPMAELTDTQYF
J gene: TRBJ2-7; clone size: -; D gene: -; V gene: TRBV5-1; CDR3 DNA: TGCGCCAGCAGCCCCGACTCGTACTACTACGAGCAGTACTTC; CDR3 protein: CASSPDSYYYEQYF
J gene: TRBJ2-3; clone size: few; D gene: TRBD2; V gene: TRBV9; CDR3 DNA: TGTGCCAGCAGCGCAAATGGGGCTAGCGGGGACGATACGCAGTATTTT; CDR3 protein: CASSANGASGDDTQYF
J gene: TRBJ1-1; clone size: -; D gene: -; V gene: TRBV4-2; CDR3 DNA: TGTGCCAGCAGCCAAGTCGGAGGGAACACTGAAGCTTTCTTT; CDR3 protein: CASSQVGGNTEAFF
J gene: TRBJ2-7; clone size: -; D gene: -; V gene: TRBV5-6; CDR3 DNA: TGTGCCAGCAGCTCCGTGGGGGGGGACAAGGCCTACGAGCAGTACTTC; CDR3 protein: CASSSVGGDKAYEQYF
J gene: TRBJ1-2; clone size: -; D gene: TRBD1; V gene: TRBV5-6; CDR3 DNA: TGTGCCAGCAGCTTGTTCGCTGGACAGGGTGGGACCATGTTATATGGCTACACCTTC; CDR3 protein: CASSLFAGQGGTMLYGYTF
J gene: TRBJ1-5; clone size: -; D gene: -; V gene: TRBV6-1; CDR3 DNA: TGTGCCAGCAGTGAAGGCAGGCGCAGTGGCAATCAGCCCCAGCATTTT; CDR3 protein: CASSEGRRSGNQPQHF
J gene: TRBJ1-2; clone size: -; D gene: -; V gene: TRBV19; CDR3 DNA: TGTGCCAGTACCGCGGATAACTATGGCTACACCTTC; CDR3 protein: CASTADNYGYTF
J gene: TRBJ1-1; clone size: -; D gene: TRBD1; V gene: TRBV7-9; CDR3 DNA: TGTGCCAGCAGCTTAGGAGCAGGGGGCAAAAGTAACACTGAAGCTTTCTTT; CDR3 protein: CASSLGAGGKSNTEAFF
J gene: TRBJ2-5; clone size: -; D gene: TRBD1; V gene: TRBV28; CDR3 DNA: TGTGCCAGCAGTATAACAGGGGGACAAGAGACCCAGCACTTC; CDR3 protein: CASSITGGQETQHF
J gene: TRBJ2-1; clone size: -; D gene: TRBD1; V gene: TRBV30; CDR3 DNA: TGTGCCTGGAACCGAGGACAGGGGGCAAACAATGAGCAGTTCTTC; CDR3 protein: CAWNRGQGANNEQFF
J gene: TRBJ1-3; clone size: -; D gene: -; V gene: TRBV11-2; CDR3 DNA: TGTGCCAGCAGCTTAATCACGGGTCCGGGAAACACCATATATTTT; CDR3 protein: CASSLITGPGNTIYF
J gene: TRBJ2-5; clone size: -; D gene: TRBD1; V gene: TRBV6-5; CDR3 DNA: TGTGCCAGCAGTTCTAGGACAGGGGGAGTGGAGACCCAGTACTTC; CDR3 protein: CASSSRTGGVETQYF
J gene: TRBJ2-2; clone size: -; D gene: -; V gene: TRBV6-5; CDR3 DNA: TGTGCCAGCAGTTTGGGCACGACCGGGGAGCTGTTTTTT; CDR3 protein: CASSLGTTGELFF
J gene: TRBJ2-7; clone size: once; D gene: -; V gene: TRBV13; CDR3 DNA: TGTGCCAGCTGTGCTGGACTGCGGCCGACACGCTACGAGCAGTACTTC; CDR3 protein: CASCAGLRPTRYEQYF
J gene: TRBJ1-6; clone size: few; D gene: TRBD1; V gene: TRBV11-3; CDR3 DNA: TGTGCCAGCAGCCGCGGGACAGGGGTTAATTCACCCCTCCACTTT; CDR3 protein: CASSRGTGVNSPLHF
J gene: TRBJ2-7; clone size: -; D gene: -; V gene: TRBV19; CDR3 DNA: TGTGCCAGTAGTGCCGGCCGGGGTGGTTACGAGCAGTACTTC; CDR3 protein: CASSAGRGGYEQYF
J gene: TRBJ1-2; clone size: -; D gene: -; V gene: TRBV27; CDR3 DNA: TGTGCCAGCAGTTTAGGAGGATCTAACTATGGCTACACCTTC; CDR3 protein: CASSLGGSNYGYTF
J gene: TRBJ2-6; clone size: -; D gene: -; V gene: TRBV5-1; CDR3 DNA: TGCGCCAGCAGCTGGAGCTCTGGGGCCAACGTCCTGACTTTC; CDR3 protein: CASSWSSGANVLTF
J gene: TRBJ2-5; clone size: -; D gene: -; V gene: TRBV2; CDR3 DNA: TGTGCCAGCAGTGCCAGCAGGCAGACCCAGTACTTC; CDR3 protein: CASSASRQTQYF
J gene: TRBJ2-6; clone size: -; D gene: -; V gene: TRBV4-1; CDR3 DNA: TGCGCCAGCAGCCAAGACACTCCTGGGGCCAACGTCCTGACTTTC; CDR3 protein: CASSQDTPGANVLTF
J gene: TRBJ2-3; clone size: -; D gene: TRBD2; V gene: TRBV4-1; CDR3 DNA: TGCGCCAGCAGCGAAGCCCCGGGACTACTACGATTT; CDR3 protein: CASSEAPGLLRF
J gene: TRBJ2-3; clone size: -; D gene: -; V gene: TRBV4-1; CDR3 DNA: TGCGCCAGCAGCCAAGACCCTAGTAGGGATACGCAGTATTTT; CDR3 protein: CASSQDPSRDTQYF
J gene: TRBJ1-1; clone size: -; D gene: -; V gene: TRBV7-6; CDR3 DNA: TGTGCCAGCAGGAAGGAGGTGAACACTGAAGCTTTCTTT; CDR3 protein: CASRKEVNTEAFF
J gene: TRBJ2-3; clone size: -; D gene: TRBD1; V gene: TRBV10-3; CDR3 DNA: TGTGCCATCAGTGTCACCGGACAGGGGGACACAGATACGCAGTATTTT; CDR3 protein: CAISVTGQGDTDTQYF
J gene: TRBJ1-1; clone size: -; D gene: -; V gene: TRBV2; CDR3 DNA: TGTGCCAGCAAGGGGCAGCGAGAAGCTTTCTTT; CDR3 protein: CASKGQREAFF
J gene: TRBJ2-1; clone size: -; D gene: -; V gene: TRBV9; CDR3 DNA: TGTGCCAGCAGCGTAGGCCTAGTCTCGGATGAGCAGTTCTTC; CDR3 protein: CASSVGLVSDEQFF
J gene: TRBJ1-2; clone size: -; D gene: TRBD1; V gene: TRBV6-1; CDR3 DNA: TGTGCCAGCAGTGAAGCATCAGGGACAGGAAACGGCTACACCTTC; CDR3 protein: CASSEASGTGNGYTF
J gene: TRBJ2-3; clone size: -; D gene: TRBD1; V gene: TRBV9; CDR3 DNA: TGTGCCAGCAGCATACAGGGGGCTCCAGATACGCAGTATTTT; CDR3 protein: CASSIQGAPDTQYF
J gene: TRBJ2-3; clone size: -; D gene: TRBD2; V gene: TRBV6-1; CDR3 DNA: TGTGCCAGCAGTATACTAGCGGGGGGTACAGATACGCAGTATTTT; CDR3 protein: CASSILAGGTDTQYF
J gene: TRBJ1-3; clone size: -; D gene: -; V gene: TRBV2; CDR3 DNA: TGTGCCAGCAGTGAACGGAGGCGGGGGTTTTATCCCATATATTTT; CDR3 protein: CASSERRRGFYPIYF
J gene: TRBJ2-1; clone size: -; D gene: TRBD2; V gene: TRBV28; CDR3 DNA: TGTGCCAGCAGTTTATGCCGCACTAGCGGGTGTGAGCAGTTCTTC; CDR3 protein: CASSLCRTSGCEQFF
J gene: TRBJ2-1; clone size: -; D gene: -; V gene: TRBV7-2; CDR3 DNA: TGTGCCAGCAGCTTCCAACAGGTTTCCTACAATGAGCAGTTCTTC; CDR3 protein: CASSFQQVSYNEQFF
J gene: TRBJ2-2; clone size: -; D gene: -; V gene: TRBV4-1; CDR3 DNA: TGCGCCAGCAGCCAAGAATTGGGGGCTAGTAGCGGGGAGCTGTTTTTT; CDR3 protein: CASSQELGASSGELFF
J gene: TRBJ1-1; clone size: -; D gene: -; V gene: TRBV10-2; CDR3 DNA: TGCGCCTCCCGGCAGGGCTCTGAAGCTTTCTTT; CDR3 protein: CASRQGSEAFF
J gene: TRBJ2-2; clone size: once; D gene: -; V gene: TRBV6-5; CDR3 DNA: TGTGCCAGCACCGCCAGAACCGGGGAGCTGTTTTTT; CDR3 protein: CASTARTGELFF
J gene: TRBJ2-1; clone size: -; D gene: TRBD2; V gene: TRBV19; CDR3 DNA: TGTGCCAGTAGTCCCGGACTAGCGGGGGCCCCTAGCTCCTACAATGAGCAGTTCTTC; CDR3 protein: CASSPGLAGAPSSYNEQFF
J gene: TRBJ2-7; clone size: -; D gene: TRBD1; V gene: TRBV14; CDR3 DNA: TGTGCCAGCAGCCAAGATCTGGAGACAGGGCGCCACGAGCAGTACTTC; CDR3 protein: CASSQDLETGRHEQYF
J gene: TRBJ2-3; clone size: -; D gene: -; V gene: TRBV5-1; CDR3 DNA: TGCGCCAGCAGCCCGGGACTCCGGAGGGCCACAGATACGCAGTATTTT; CDR3 protein: CASSPGLRRATDTQYF
J gene: TRBJ1-1; clone size: once; D gene: TRBD1; V gene: TRBV2; CDR3 DNA: TGTGCCAGCAGGCGGACAGGCTCTTGGAACACTGAAGCTTTCTTT; CDR3 protein: CASRRTGSWNTEAFF